These 8 T cell receptor beta chains were all obtained from the same sample, sequenced in a study of cytomegalovirus exposure and HLA in healthy donors. It was with 60 Vbeta and 13 Jbeta primers that the PCR ran. Libraries were prepared by immunoSEQ multiplex PCR; TCRdb keeps only in-frame clonotypes and omits some of them. In the table there are 150,000 to 200,000 clones, about 88% of which are singletons. Sequencing used PBMCs. The origin of the receptors is a woman aged 18-29 years in good health and CMV-seronegative.

The chain links TRBV4-1 to TRBJ1-2; D not certain. There are 15 residues in the CDR3. V gave up 4 bases and J gave up 0 bases, with 12 bases separating them. Germline V gene sequence: CDR1 MGHRA, CDR2 YSYEKL. The CDR3 DNA sequence: TGCGCCAGCAGCCGGAGGGAGGGTTCTAACTATGGCTACACCTTC. Translating it yields CASSRREGSNYGYTF.

The gene calls are TRBV19 and TRBJ2-2; 10 bases align to TRBD2. Trimming cost V 5 bases and J 4 bases; bases outside gene matches: 7. The CDR3 has 16 amino acids. Germline CDR1 LNHDA, CDR2 SQIVND (reference sequence). The CDR3 region has the DNA TGTGCCAGTAGTGTAGCGGGGGGCCGTAGCACCGGGGAGCTGTTTTTT. It translates to CASSVAGGRSTGELFF.

This clone was recorded once. This sequence joins TRBV20-1 and TRBJ1-1; the D is unclear. Trimming stripped 5 bases from V and 7 bases from J, with 11 bases between. Germline-derived CDR1 and CDR2 are DFQATT and SNEGSKA (reference sequence). The CDR3 contains 11 residues. CDR3 in DNA: TGCAGTGCTCGGAGAGACTATGAAGCTTTCTTT. The encoded protein is CSARRDYEAFF.

The chain couples TRBV27 to TRBJ2-1; the D gene is possibly TRBD2 (7 bases). The CDR3 loop spans 15 amino acids. CDR1 and CDR2 from the germline V gene are MNHEY and SMNVEV (reference sequence). V lost 2 bases and J 8 bases, leaving 16 bases between the germline ends. CDR3 loop: CASSLRGGYLYEQFF. CDR3 DNA: TGTGCCAGCAGTTTAAGGGGGGGGTACCTCTATGAGCAGTTCTTC.

This clone has a handful of counts. This chain joins TRBV4-1 and TRBJ1-1; 7 nucleotides align to TRBD1. Per germline, CDR1 MGHRA and CDR2 YSYEKL. Unmatched junction bases numbered 1, after V lost 0 bases and J lost 6 bases. The CDR3 has 13 residues. The CDR3 here is CASSQEGGPEAFF. The CDR3 DNA reads as TGCGCCAGCAGCCAAGAAGGGGGCCCTGAAGCTTTCTTT.

About this clone itself: Sequence at one end of the junction differs from germline and may be a read error. The rearrangement joins TRBV7-9 to TRBJ2-5; unclear D gene. The CDR3 consists of 13 residues. Germline V gene data show CDR1 as SEHNR and CDR2 as FQNEAQ (reference sequence). The CDR3 nucleotides are TGTTCCAGCAGCTTTGGTGTGAGAGAGACCCAGTACTTC. Translated, it gives CSSSFGVRETQYF.

The V and J genes are TRBV5-1 and TRBJ1-1; no firm D call. V dropped 4 bases and J dropped 10 bases, with 14 bases sitting between them. The CDR3 length is 12 residues. Germline V CDR1 and CDR2: SGHRS, YFSETQ. The CDR3 protein is CASSAPHGGAFF. Here the CDR3 DNA reads TGCGCCAGCAGCGCGCCACATGGAGGAGCTTTCTTT.

The chain links TRBV4-2 to TRBJ1-6, with D maybe TRBD1 (6 bases). The CDR3 extends over 17 amino acids. The V gene's germline CDR1 is LGHNA and CDR2 YNFKEQ. Trimming shortened V by 3 bases and J by 9 bases, and 21 bases separated the two germline ends. As DNA, the CDR3 is TGTGCCAGCAGCCAGCCCGGGGGGGGGCAGGGAGTTTCACCCCTCCACTTT. Its protein product is CASSQPGGGQGVSPLHF.